The 10 T cell receptor beta chains below were found in one sample sequenced in a study of blood T cell repertoires in COVID-19. Clones were sequenced by immunoSEQ multiplex PCR, and TCRdb holds only the in-frame ones, with some missing. This repertoire shows fewer than 70,000 clones, about 85% found once; its top ten account for 7% to 10%. The sequencing sample was made of peripheral blood. The receptors originated from a woman aged 70 to 79 with active COVID-19.

V usage is TRBV18 and J usage is TRBJ1-6; 11 bases are a match to TRBD1. J lost 8 bases, V lost 3 bases, and 0 bases had no gene match. CDR1 is KGHSH, CDR2 LQKENI, per germline. CDR3 length equals 14 residues. CDR3 in DNA: TGTGCCAGCTCACCGGGACAGGGGGATTCACCCCTCCACTTT. It codes for CASSPGQGDSPLHF.

The chain employs TRBV18 and TRBJ2-7, with 9 bases fitting TRBD2. V trimming: 3 bases; J trimming: 5 bases; junction bases outside the gene matches: 26. The CDR3 sequence is 21 residues long. Germline assignment: CDR1 KGHSH and CDR2 LQKENI. As DNA, the CDR3 is TGTGCCAGCTCACCCCGAAGCCCCGGGACAAGGTCGAGACTAGCGGCTGACGAGCAGTACTTC. Translated, it gives CASSPRSPGTRSRLAADEQYF.

J is TRBJ2-4 and V is TRBV2, with TRBD1 as a possible D gene (5 bases). The CDR3 is 15 amino acids. Germline CDR1 SNHLY, CDR2 FYNNEI. Trimming removed 1 base at V and 1 base at J, with 8 bases between. CDR3 nucleotide sequence: TGTGCCAGCAGTGAAGGACAGATCGCCAAAAACATTCAGTACTTC. Amino acids: CASSEGQIAKNIQYF.

In this sample, this clone turned up once. The junction departs from the called germline gene at one end, perhaps through a read error. The chain uses TRBV7-7 and TRBJ2-5, with 9 bases identical to TRBD1. Germline V gene lookup returns CDR1 SSHAT and CDR2 FNYEAQ (reference sequence). This CDR3 comprises 15 residues. This CDR3 is CASSSGTGSQETQYF. CDR3 coding DNA: TGTGCTAGCAGCTCTGGGACAGGGAGCCAAGAGACCCAGTACTTC.

This chain links TRBV6-5 with TRBJ2-3; D is undetermined. This CDR3 has 14 residues. Germline CDR1 is MNHEY and CDR2 is SVGAGI. Deletions cut 2 bases from V and 2 bases from J, with 8 bases between. This chain's CDR3 is CASSYTYSTDTQYF. Here the CDR3 DNA reads TGTGCCAGCAGTTACACTTACTCCACAGATACGCAGTATTTT.

The rearrangement joins TRBV3-1 (or the pseudogene TRBV3-2) to TRBJ2-3, with 7 positions matching TRBD1. Germline V CDR1 and CDR2: LGHDT, YNNKEL (reference sequence). Losses at the gene ends were 0 bases for V and 1 base for J; bases not matched to a gene: 4. The CDR3 contains 16 residues. The chain's CDR3 is CASSQDRDRRTDTQYF. CDR3 nucleotides: TGTGCCAGCAGCCAAGATCGGGACAGACGCACAGATACGCAGTATTTT.

Here the CDR3 reads CASNPGSGETQYF. In DNA, the CDR3 is TGTGCCAGCAATCCGGGGTCGGGAGAGACCCAGTACTTC. This chain links TRBV2 with TRBJ2-5; perhaps TRBD2 as D (5 bases). The CDR3 runs to 13 residues. CDR1 and CDR2 (germline): SNHLY, FYNNEI. Trimming left V 7 bases short and J 4 bases short, with 13 bases between.

The genes are TRBV6-2 or TRBV6-3 and TRBJ2-7; weak D call: TRBD1 (6 bases). Germline V CDR1 and CDR2: MNHEY, SVGEGT. The CDR3 extends over 15 amino acids. Deletions cut 2 bases from V and 1 base from J, with 12 bases between. CDR3 in amino acids: CASSYDFGQSYEQYF. Written as DNA, the CDR3 is TGTGCCAGCAGTTACGATTTCGGACAGTCCTACGAGCAGTACTTC.

The chain combines TRBV9 with TRBJ2-5, with D possibly being TRBD1 (5 bases). The V end was cut by 0 bases, the J end by 0 bases, with 9 bases between. In germline, CDR1 is SGDLS, CDR2 YYNGEE. The CDR3 is 15 residues long. Here the CDR3 DNA reads TGTGCCAGCAGCGTAGTACCAGGGAACCAAGAGACCCAGTACTTC. It translates to CASSVVPGNQETQYF. Using reference TRBV9 and TRBJ2-5 for the parts outside the CDR3, the full variable domain is DSGVTQTPKHLITATGQRVTLRCSPRSGDLSVYWYQQSLDQGLQFLIQYYNGEERAKGNILERFSAQQFPDLHSELNLSSLELGDSALYFCASSVVPGNQETQYFGPGTRLLVL.

The rearrangement uses TRBV5-1 and TRBJ1-1; D ambiguous. The CDR3 consists of 13 residues. Germline V gene sequence: CDR1 SGHRS, CDR2 YFSETQ. V was pared by 4 bases and J by 1 base, with 8 bases between. This CDR3 is CASSIRQNTEAFF. The CDR3 DNA reads as TGCGCCAGCAGCATACGACAGAACACTGAAGCTTTCTTT.